This T cell receptor beta chain was recovered during a study of regulatory T cells in long-lasting Graves disease. For TCR beta, libraries came from iRepertoire HTBI primers and Arm-PCR of CDR3 regions. TCRdb reprocessed the multiplex PCR reads with MiXCR, giving one entry per CDR3 protein. This table holds some 330,000 distinct CDR3 sequences, roughly 25% found once. Deletions cut 0 bases from V and 0 bases from J, with 7 bases between. The CDR3 has 14 amino acids. CDR1 and CDR2 from the germline V gene are DFQATT and SNEGSKA (reference sequence). The sample's time point: persistent/refractory GD, antithyroid drugs over 5 years with positive TRAb. The TCR library used RNA extracted from PBMCs. Doctors identified Graves' disease using the American Thyroid Association guidelines.

The chain carries TRBV20-1 and TRBJ2-3; unclear D gene. Sequencing used peripheral blood mononuclear cells (PBMCs), obtained when the disease was refractory, from a patient treated with antithyroid drugs. The clonotype originates from a middle-aged woman with Graves disease. The CDR3 region is CSARDPASTDTQYF. DNA for the CDR3: TGCAGTGCTAGAGATCCCGCCAGCACAGATACGCAGTATTTT.